A selection of T cell receptor beta chains follows, all from one sample in a study of T-cell reconstitution after alpha-beta-depleted transplantation in children. TCRdb analysed the PCR reads with MiXCR anew, one entry per CDR3 protein. The profile shows 450,000 to 550,000 distinct CDR3 sequences, roughly an eighth of them singletons. This specimen consisted of PBMCs, mostly from graft donor cells, obtained 180 days after TCRalphabeta/CD19-depleted stem cell transplant. These receptors came from a female patient aged 2-9 years who had a stem cell transplant for aplastic anemia, so the T cells may come from the graft donor. The CDR3 runs from the conserved cysteine through the conserved F or W. The D gene is left open where the match is weak. Not every row has a clone size; where given, it reads once, few, many or a size class.

D gene	clone size	V gene	J gene	CDR3 protein	CDR3 DNA
.	few	TRBV5-5	TRBJ2-7	CASSLVLGAYYEQYF	TGTGCCAGCAGCTTGGTTTTGGGGGCGTATTACGAGCAGTACTTC
TRBD1	.	TRBV20-1	TRBJ1-2	CSARDDRDGYTF	TGCAGTGCTAGAGACGACAGGGATGGCTACACCTTC
.	many	TRBV12-3/TRBV12-4	TRBJ1-1	CASGTGPGIFEAFF	TGTGCCAGCGGTACAGGGCCCGGAATATTCGAAGCTTTCTTT
.	few	TRBV12-3/TRBV12-4	TRBJ1-1	CASSIHRGNTEAFF	TGTGCCAGCAGCATACACCGCGGGAACACTGAAGCTTTCTTT
.	.	TRBV27	TRBJ1-5	CASSLVLKGKRGQTQHF	TGTGCCAGCAGTTTAGTCCTGAAGGGTAAAAGGGGTCAGACCCAGCATTTT
.	.	TRBV4-3	TRBJ2-1	CASSQGAGTANEQFF	TGCGCCAGCAGCCAAGGGGCGGGGACAGCGAATGAGCAGTTCTTC
TRBD1	.	TRBV5-1	TRBJ2-5	CASSLGDRLSQETQYF	TGCGCCAGCAGCTTAGGGGACAGACTTTCTCAGGAGACCCAGTACTTC
.	few	TRBV5-1	TRBJ2-3	CASSLGTLYSTDTQYF	TGCGCCAGCAGCTTGGGGACATTATACAGCACAGATACGCAGTATTTT
.	.	TRBV5-1	TRBJ2-1	CASSIASGTPSDNEQFF	TGCGCCAGCTCAATCGCTTCCGGGACTCCGTCGGACAATGAGCAGTTCTTC
.	few	TRBV6-1	TRBJ2-5	CASKWGQAGETQYF	TGTGCCAGCAAGTGGGGTCAAGCAGGAGAGACCCAGTACTTC
TRBD1	.	TRBV28	TRBJ2-7	CASSLGTGGRGGSYEQYF	TGTGCCAGCAGTTTGGGGACAGGGGGCCGAGGTGGTTCCTACGAGCAGTACTTC
TRBD1	.	TRBV28	TRBJ1-6	CASSLWGTGLIHF	TGTGCCAGCAGTTTATGGGGGACAGGGCTAATCCACTTT
TRBD1	many	TRBV12-3/TRBV12-4	TRBJ1-5	CASSLGQASNQPQHF	TGTGCCAGCAGTTTGGGACAGGCTAGCAATCAGCCCCAGCATTTT
.	few	TRBV30	TRBJ1-4	CAWSPGGTSEKLFF	TGTGCCTGGAGTCCTGGGGGAACGAGTGAAAAACTGTTTTTT
.	.	TRBV12-3/TRBV12-4	TRBJ1-1	CASSYTWSGSALWNTEAFF	TGTGCCAGCAGCTACACGTGGTCGGGTTCGGCCTTGTGGAACACTGAAGCTTTCTTT
TRBD1	once	TRBV4-2	TRBJ2-3	CASSRGQASTDTQYF	TGTGCCAGCAGCCGTGGACAGGCCAGCACAGATACGCAGTATTTT
TRBD1	few	TRBV28	TRBJ1-1	CASSLQGQMNTEAFF	TGTGCCAGCAGTTTGCAGGGACAGATGAACACTGAAGCTTTCTTT
.	few	TRBV29-1	TRBJ1-1	CSVERREGSAFF	TGCAGCGTTGAACGGCGGGAAGGGTCGGCTTTCTTT
.	many	TRBV7-2	TRBJ2-7	CASSFLGPSYEQYF	TGTGCCAGCAGCTTCCTAGGACCCTCCTACGAGCAGTACTTC
TRBD1	many	TRBV5-8	TRBJ2-3	CASSLILQGSSLTDTQYF	TGTGCCAGCAGCCTGATTTTACAGGGGAGCAGTCTTACAGATACGCAGTATTTT
.	.	TRBV20-1	TRBJ2-4	CSARQGGAKNIQYF	TGCAGTGCTAGACAGGGGGGGGCCAAAAACATTCAGTACTTC
.	.	TRBV20-1	TRBJ1-5	CCARPSGQMGNQPQHF	TGCTGTGCTAGGCCGAGCGGACAGATGGGTAATCAGCCCCAGCATTTT
.	many	TRBV12-3/TRBV12-4	TRBJ1-1	CASSWGAMNTEAFF	TGTGCCAGCAGCTGGGGGGCCATGAACACTGAAGCTTTCTTT
TRBD2	few	TRBV5-1	TRBJ2-5	CASSSYSLRRESWGTETQYF	TGCGCCAGCAGCTCTTATTCATTGCGGCGGGAGAGCTGGGGAACAGAGACCCAGTACTTC
.	many	TRBV12-3/TRBV12-4	TRBJ2-3	CASRTGPSTDTQYF	TGTGCCAGCAGGACAGGTCCTAGCACAGATACGCAGTATTTT
.	once	TRBV30	TRBJ1-4	CAWSVPRGSFFNEKLFF	TGTGCCTGGAGTGTACCCAGGGGTAGCTTTTTTAATGAAAAACTGTTTTTT
.	few	TRBV29-1	TRBJ1-2	CSVQGQIYGYTF	TGCAGCGTCCAGGGGCAAATCTATGGCTACACCTTC
.	.	TRBV15	TRBJ1-2	CATSRERTTNYGYTF	TGTGCCACCAGCAGAGAGAGGACCACTAACTATGGCTACACCTTC
.	.	TRBV7-2	TRBJ1-6	CASSLGGGTSPLHF	TGTGCCAGCAGCTTAGGGGGCGGGACTTCACCCCTCCACTTT
.	.	TRBV28	TRBJ2-3	CASSFLAGHTDTQYF	TGTGCCAGCAGTTTTCTGGCGGGCCACACAGATACGCAGTATTTT
TRBD2	once	TRBV6-1	TRBJ2-1	CASSPWREGPFSEQFF	TGTGCCAGCAGCCCTTGGCGGGAGGGCCCTTTTAGTGAGCAGTTCTTC
TRBD2	few	TRBV7-2	TRBJ2-1	CASSSQRAGDNEQFF	TGTGCCAGCAGCTCTCAGCGGGCGGGGGACAATGAGCAGTTCTTC
TRBD2	.	TRBV11-1	TRBJ2-1	CASSLAAGGLEDEQFF	TGTGCCAGCAGCTTAGCAGCGGGAGGGCTTGAGGATGAGCAGTTCTTC
.	many	TRBV12-3/TRBV12-4	TRBJ1-2	CASSSDSLLYGYTF	TGTGCCAGCAGTTCAGACAGTCTCCTCTATGGCTACACCTTC
.	.	TRBV28	TRBJ2-3	CANARQGGDTQYF	TGTGCCAACGCCCGGCAGGGAGGAGATACGCAGTATTTT
TRBD1	many	TRBV5-1	TRBJ2-7	CASSLDRGLPYEQYF	TGCGCCAGCAGCTTGGATAGGGGGCTGCCGTACGAGCAGTACTTC
TRBD2	.	TRBV12-3/TRBV12-4	TRBJ2-5	CASSFGSPGLAGGGETQYF	TGTGCCAGCAGTTTCGGATCACCGGGACTAGCGGGAGGGGGAGAGACCCAGTACTTC
TRBD2	.	TRBV29-1	TRBJ2-3	CSVEGLAASTDTQYF	TGCAGCGTTGAAGGACTAGCAGCTAGCACAGATACGCAGTATTTT
.	few	TRBV15	TRBJ2-3	CATSTLPDTQYF	TGTGCCACCAGCACCCTCCCCGATACGCAGTATTTT
TRBD2	few	TRBV7-3	TRBJ2-5	CASSTLAGARTQYF	TGTGCCAGCAGCACCTTAGCGGGCGCCAGGACCCAGTACTTC
TRBD1	many	TRBV28	TRBJ2-7	CASSTGQGPYEQYF	TGTGCCAGCAGTACCGGACAGGGACCCTACGAGCAGTACTTC
.	.	TRBV6-2/TRBV6-3	TRBJ1-4	CASRANGRTNEKLFF	TGTGCCAGCAGAGCCAATGGGCGGACTAATGAAAAACTGTTTTTT
.	few	TRBV3-1	TRBJ2-2	CASSPLGRWDTGELFF	TGTGCCAGCAGCCCACTGGGGAGGTGGGACACCGGGGAGCTGTTTTTT
.	many	TRBV12-3/TRBV12-4	TRBJ2-5	CASSPPTDQETQYF	TGTGCCAGCAGCCCCCCTACCGACCAAGAGACCCAGTACTTC
.	many	TRBV3-1	TRBJ2-2	CASLVGYTGELFF	TGTGCCAGCCTGGTCGGATACACCGGGGAGCTGTTTTTT
.	.	TRBV14	TRBJ2-5	CASSQERGAGETQYF	TGTGCCAGCAGCCAAGAACGGGGGGCTGGAGAGACCCAGTACTTC
.	.	TRBV12-3/TRBV12-4	TRBJ2-7	CASSSGPSSYEQYF	TGTGCCAGCAGTTCCGGGCCCAGCTCCTACGAGCAGTACTTC